The rows below give T cell receptor beta chains drawn from one sample of a study of blood T cells in healthy people across ages. TCRdb ran MiXCR on the 5' RACE reads and lists one entry per CDR3 protein. The data contain roughly 2 million distinct CDR3 sequences, roughly 49% of them singletons. The sample consisted of blood. The receptors originated from a woman aged 35 to 49 in good health. Each CDR3 is given with its conserved first and last residue. The order of the fields is V gene, D gene, J gene, clone size, CDR3 protein, CDR3 DNA. D genes are given only for firm matches. Only part of the rows carry a size: once, few, many, or a class if the clone is expanded.

TRBV2,-,TRBJ2-7,many,CASSEELASHEQYF,TGTGCCAGCAGTGAGGAACTAGCTTCCCACGAGCAGTACTTC
TRBV4-3,TRBD1,TRBJ2-3,-,CASSQGDRGRDTQYF,TGCGCCAGCAGCCAAGGGGACAGGGGGCGAGATACGCAGTATTTT
TRBV20-1,-,TRBJ2-1,-,CSAFVADENGQFF,TGCAGTGCATTCGTGGCAGACGAGAATGGGCAGTTCTTC
TRBV10-3,-,TRBJ2-5,few,CAISGTPQETQYF,TGTGCCATCAGTGGGACGCCACAAGAGACCCAGTACTTC
TRBV27,TRBD1,TRBJ2-6,few,CASRKDRAPSGANVLTF,TGTGCCAGCAGGAAGGACAGGGCCCCCTCTGGGGCCAACGTCCTGACTTTC
TRBV9,-,TRBJ2-3,-,CASNIGLRTDTQYF,TGTGCCAGCAATATTGGACTGCGCACAGATACGCAGTATTTT
TRBV24-1,-,TRBJ1-2,-,CATSDSDRPGYGYTF,TGTGCCACCAGTGATTCTGACAGGCCGGGCTATGGCTACACCTTC
TRBV7-2,TRBD1,TRBJ1-2,-,CASSPRTGGWYGYTF,TGTGCCAGCAGCCCGCGGACAGGGGGCTGGTATGGCTACACCTTC
TRBV14,-,TRBJ2-7,few,CASSQAAVAYEQYF,TGTGCCAGCAGCCAAGCAGCCGTTGCCTACGAGCAGTACTTC
TRBV20-1,TRBD2,TRBJ2-7,once,CSATRLAGGRPYEQYF,TGCAGTGCTACCCGACTAGCGGGGGGAAGGCCCTACGAGCAGTACTTC
TRBV20-1,-,TRBJ2-1,-,CSASTSFGGVQFF,TGCAGTGCTAGCACCTCCTTCGGTGGTGTGCAGTTCTTC
TRBV9,-,TRBJ2-5,-,CASSVAIGLSVQETQYF,TGTGCCAGCAGCGTAGCGATCGGACTGTCGGTTCAAGAGACCCAGTACTTC
TRBV28,-,TRBJ1-2,once,CASSMISMGSNYGYTF,TGTGCCAGCAGTATGATTAGCATGGGATCTAACTATGGCTACACCTTC
TRBV20-1,-,TRBJ2-1,few,CSARDQGRGHNEQFF,TGCAGTGCTAGAGATCAGGGCAGGGGCCACAATGAGCAGTTCTTC
TRBV7-9,TRBD1,TRBJ2-3,-,CASSSPDRGSVGRLINTQYF,TGTGCCAGCAGCTCACCGGACAGGGGTTCAGTCGGGAGGTTGATAAATACGCAGTATTTT
TRBV20-1,-,TRBJ1-4,few,CSARDIRQTATNEKLFF,TGCAGTGCTAGAGATATTAGACAGACAGCAACTAATGAAAAACTGTTTTTT
TRBV25-1,TRBD1,TRBJ1-2,-,CASSDTGTGGRARGYTF,TGTGCCAGCAGTGATACCGGGACAGGAGGGCGCGCGAGGGGCTACACCTTC
TRBV4-1,TRBD2,TRBJ2-5,-,CASSLREGLGQETQYF,TGCGCCAGCAGCCTCCGGGAGGGTTTGGGCCAAGAGACCCAGTACTTC
TRBV28,TRBD1,TRBJ2-5,-,CASMAGGRVETQYF,TGTGCCAGCATGGCAGGGGGACGTGTAGAGACCCAGTACTTC
TRBV27,-,TRBJ2-7,-,CASSIGQLYEQYF,TGTGCCAGCAGTATCGGACAGCTCTACGAGCAGTACTTC
TRBV20-1,-,TRBJ2-1,many,CSAPAGYSNEQFF,TGCAGTGCACCGGCTGGCTATAGTAATGAGCAGTTCTTC
TRBV4-1,TRBD1,TRBJ1-2,-,CASSPDFVRGPDGYTF,TGCGCCAGCAGCCCCGATTTTGTCAGGGGGCCAGATGGCTACACCTTC
TRBV6-6,-,TRBJ2-3,few,CASSYYLTGKKTDTQYF,TGTGCCAGCAGTTACTATCTCACAGGGAAGAAAACAGATACGCAGTATTTT
TRBV6-1,TRBD2,TRBJ2-3,-,CASRLAGGPSDTQYF,TGTGCCAGCAGACTAGCGGGGGGGCCCTCAGATACGCAGTATTTT
TRBV7-2,-,TRBJ2-5,-,CASSSAPGRETQYF,TGTGCCAGCAGCTCTGCTCCGGGTAGAGAGACCCAGTACTTC
TRBV15,-,TRBJ2-2,-,CATSRDESGELFF,TGTGCCACCAGCAGAGATGAATCCGGGGAGCTGTTTTTT
TRBV20-1,-,TRBJ2-5,-,CSARENRGETQYF,TGCAGTGCTAGAGAAAACCGAGGAGAGACCCAGTACTTC
TRBV20-1,TRBD2,TRBJ2-1,few,CSARPRRGGANEQFF,TGCAGTGCTCGCCCGAGGCGGGGGGGGGCCAATGAGCAGTTCTTC
TRBV20-1,TRBD2,TRBJ2-5,-,CSARPAGTRQETQYF,TGCAGTGCTAGACCAGCGGGGACTCGCCAAGAGACCCAGTACTTC
TRBV10-3,TRBD2,TRBJ2-7,-,CAISPREGEQYF,TGTGCCATCAGTCCCAGGGAGGGGGAGCAGTACTTC
TRBV7-9,TRBD2,TRBJ2-5,-,CASSWPLGTSDQETQYF,TGTGCCAGCAGCTGGCCCTTGGGGACTAGCGACCAAGAGACCCAGTACTTC
TRBV6-2/TRBV6-3,-,TRBJ1-1,-,CASRVGTEAFF,TGTGCCAGCAGGGTGGGCACTGAAGCTTTCTTT
TRBV4-2,TRBD1,TRBJ2-7,-,CASSQEAGGLYEQYF,TGTGCCAGCAGCCAAGAGGCAGGGGGCCTCTACGAGCAGTACTTC
TRBV12-3/TRBV12-4,-,TRBJ2-6,-,CASQLSSGANVLTF,TGTGCCAGCCAACTCAGCTCTGGGGCCAACGTCCTGACTTTC
TRBV2,-,TRBJ2-6,-,CASSEGWQSGANVLTF,TGTGCCAGCAGTGAAGGGTGGCAGAGCGGGGCCAACGTCCTGACTTTC
TRBV20-1,TRBD2,TRBJ2-7,-,CSAPSGGGVTYEQYF,TGCAGTGCGCCTTCTGGGGGGGGGGTGACCTACGAGCAGTACTTC
TRBV7-9,TRBD2,TRBJ2-1,-,CASSLPGLDASEQFF,TGTGCCAGCAGCCTGCCGGGACTAGACGCTAGTGAGCAGTTCTTC
TRBV9,-,TRBJ2-1,-,CASSVWGHEQFF,TGTGCCAGCAGCGTTTGGGGACATGAGCAGTTCTTC
TRBV4-1,-,TRBJ2-3,-,CASSQVITTDTQYF,TGCGCCAGCAGCCAAGTTATAACCACAGATACGCAGTATTTT
TRBV29-1,TRBD1,TRBJ2-3,-,CSVGRGTGGDTQYF,TGCAGCGTAGGCCGAGGGACAGGGGGAGATACGCAGTATTTT
TRBV5-1,-,TRBJ2-1,-,CASSLGAAKDNEQFF,TGCGCCAGCAGCCTGGGTGCAGCAAAGGACAATGAGCAGTTCTTC
TRBV29-1,TRBD2,TRBJ2-1,-,CSVDSSGGYEQFF,TGCAGCGTTGATAGTAGCGGGGGATATGAGCAGTTCTTC
TRBV7-8,-,TRBJ2-1,-,CASTRGLPGNEQFF,TGTGCCAGCACCCGTGGGCTCCCAGGGAATGAGCAGTTCTTC
TRBV5-6,TRBD1,TRBJ2-5,-,CASSFGTENQETQYF,TGTGCCAGCAGCTTTGGGACAGAGAACCAAGAGACCCAGTACTTC
TRBV20-1,-,TRBJ1-1,once,CSAKGPVVGTEAFF,TGCAGTGCTAAAGGACCCGTGGTAGGGACTGAAGCTTTCTTT
TRBV7-9,-,TRBJ2-3,-,CASSLDVTGGRYTDTQYF,TGTGCCAGCAGCTTAGACGTTACCGGGGGGCGCTACACAGATACGCAGTATTTT
TRBV7-8,TRBD1,TRBJ2-7,-,CTSSWDRGSYEQYF,TGTACCAGCAGTTGGGACAGGGGGTCCTACGAGCAGTACTTC
TRBV25-1,-,TRBJ1-1,once,CASSSWTGKAFF,TGTGCCAGCAGTTCCTGGACGGGTAAAGCTTTCTTT
TRBV5-1,TRBD2,TRBJ2-1,-,CASSLGGSFVNEQFF,TGCGCCAGCAGCTTGGGCGGGAGTTTTGTGAATGAGCAGTTCTTC